This T cell receptor beta chain was sequenced during a study of human T cells and chemical hapten exposure. With 9 bases clipped from V and 3 bases from J, the junction kept 8 bases outside the gene matches. CDR1 is SGHNT, CDR2 YENEEA, per germline. This CDR3 comprises 14 residues. Many counts were recorded for this clonotype. Its target is unknown. As processed by the authors: Sampled TCR counts reached a median of approximately 100,000 per sample, with values ranging from roughly 20,000 to 750,000. TCRdb re-derived calls from the RACE reads in MiXCR, one entry per CDR3 protein. These V and J calls rely on TCRdb rather than the paper's analysis. The data contain over 300,000 distinct CDR3 sequences, roughly 5% of them seen just once; the ten biggest clones take up just over 2.5%. Regarding time point: pre-sensitization, week 0. The treatment: therapeutic diphenylcyclopropenone sensitization with weekly scalp DPC.

Notes on the study in general: Patch test score was positively correlated with the counts of TCRs that had expanded at PT1.

This chain uses TRBV11-3 with TRBJ2-7; 10 nucleotides align to TRBD1. This receptor was taken from a woman aged 50 to 60 with alopecia areata. Some clones in this sample may be carry-over from other donors' samples. Sequencing was performed on whole blood, taken in connection with sensitization to the hapten diphenylcyclopropenone (DPC). The CDR3 spells CASLSGTGDYEQYF. The CDR3 bases are TGTGCCAGTTTGTCCGGGACAGGGGACTACGAGCAGTACTTC.